This T cell receptor (beta chain) was sequenced during a study of blood T cell repertoires in COVID-19. The overall study: The samples span acute and convalescent COVID-19 from the United States, Italy and Spain. T cells, B-cell-depleted T cells, or PBMCs supplied cDNA or gDNA.

Authors' processing steps: Counts of nucleated cells, estimated from reference gene primer amplification, were obtained. Generated by immunoSEQ multiplex PCR, the TCRdb table keeps only in-frame clones and is missing some. Clone size and the V and J calls come from that table; the DNA yielded D and trimming. The sample consists of about 82,000 clones, 75% to 85% of them appearing once. While infection was still active, Seattle patients were enrolled and then followed longitudinally. CDR1 SGHDN and CDR2 FVKESK come from the germline V gene. The CDR3 runs to 15 residues. V lost 5 bases to trimming and J lost 4 bases; unmatched junction nucleotides: 4.

The TCR was taken from a man between 60 and 70 years old with COVID-19, enrolled during active disease. The chain joins TRBV14 to TRBJ2-1, with 11 bases matching TRBD2. The sequenced sample consisted of peripheral blood. The CDR3 nucleotides are TGTGCCAGCAGCTCGGGACTAGCGGCATACAATGAGCAGTTCTTC. Protein: CASSSGLAAYNEQFF.